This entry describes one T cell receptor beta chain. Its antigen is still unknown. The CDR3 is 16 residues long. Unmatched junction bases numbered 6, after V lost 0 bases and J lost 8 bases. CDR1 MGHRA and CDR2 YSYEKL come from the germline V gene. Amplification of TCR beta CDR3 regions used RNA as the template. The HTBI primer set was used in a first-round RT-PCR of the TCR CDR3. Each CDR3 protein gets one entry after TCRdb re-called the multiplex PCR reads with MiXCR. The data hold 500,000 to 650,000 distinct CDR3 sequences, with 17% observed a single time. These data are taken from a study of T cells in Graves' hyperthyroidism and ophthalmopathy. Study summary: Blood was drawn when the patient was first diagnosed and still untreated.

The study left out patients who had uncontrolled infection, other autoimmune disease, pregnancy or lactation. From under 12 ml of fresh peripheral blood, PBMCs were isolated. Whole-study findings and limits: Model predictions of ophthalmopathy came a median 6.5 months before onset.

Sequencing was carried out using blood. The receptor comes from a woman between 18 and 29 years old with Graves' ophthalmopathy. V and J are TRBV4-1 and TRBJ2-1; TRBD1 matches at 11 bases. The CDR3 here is CASSQDPGQGEYEQFF. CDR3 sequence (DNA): TGCGCCAGCAGCCAAGATCCGGGACAGGGGGAATATGAGCAGTTCTTC.